This T cell receptor (beta chain) derives from a study of cytomegalovirus exposure and HLA in healthy donors. Study-wide context: The roughly 700 first-cohort repertoires and the 100 to 150 validation repertoires shared the same platform, a later analysis reported. Whole-study findings and limits: Reports indicated that the classifier achieved high specificity and sensitivity in diagnosing cytomegalovirus status.

V lost 5 bases, J lost 0 bases, and 10 bases lay in between. Germline-derived CDR1 and CDR2 are GTSNPN and SVGIG (reference sequence). The CDR3 runs to 13 residues. As concerns this clone: The antigen is unknown.

Repertoires were generated with immunoSEQ multiplex PCR, while TCRdb's copy carries only in-frame clones and drops some. The data contain approximately 110,000 clones, approximately 94% of them seen just once; the ten biggest clones take up less than 1.5%. The donors were part of the approximately 130-subject validation cohort, which stood apart from the approximately 630-subject first cohort. The chain couples TRBV30 to TRBJ1-2; no reliable D call. Material: PBMCs. The clonotype comes from a woman aged 18 to 35 in good health and CMV-seronegative. The DNA for the CDR3 is TGTGCCTGGGGGCTGAGAGCTAACTATGGCTACACCTTC. It translates to CAWGLRANYGYTF.